These 14 T cell receptor beta chains were sequenced from one sample in a study of early T cells in non-severe SARS-CoV-2 infection. MiXCR was run by TCRdb on the 5' RACE reads, yielding one entry per CDR3 protein. Of some 48,000 distinct CDR3 sequences listed, around 6.5% are singletons. The starting material was whole blood, obtained at baseline. The receptors shown here come from an adult who was a healthcare worker with PCR-confirmed SARS-CoV-2 infection or an uninfected control (not recorded which).

The table lists this clonotype with many counts. The chain joins TRBV18 to TRBJ1-1; D remains unclear. The CDR3 totals 13 residues. V was clipped by 6 bases and J by 0 bases, with 8 bases between them. Germline CDR1 and CDR2: KGHSH and LQKENI. The CDR3 nucleotides read TGTGCCAGCTCGCCCGGACTGAACACTGAAGCTTTCTTT. Its translation: CASSPGLNTEAFF.

This clonotype appeared a few times. V is TRBV20-1 and J is TRBJ2-7; perhaps TRBD2 as D (5 bases). The CDR3 length is 14 residues. Germline assignment: CDR1 DFQATT and CDR2 SNEGSKA (reference sequence). Trimming stripped 3 bases from V and 4 bases from J, with 16 bases between. CDR3: CSASGWPGGYEQYF. Here the CDR3 DNA reads TGCAGTGCTAGTGGCTGGCCCGGCGGGTACGAGCAGTACTTC.

This clonotype was found a few times. This chain links TRBV21-1 with TRBJ2-5; TRBD2, the D gene given by the table, was not confirmed from the DNA. TRBV21-1 is listed as a pseudogene. There are 16 residues in the CDR3. CDR3 amino acids: CASSKEDRAPLETQYF. The CDR3 DNA reads TGTGCCAGCAGCAAAGAGGACCGGGCCCCTTTAGAGACCCAGTACTTC.

This clonotype was detected ten times or more. The chain uses TRBV9 and TRBJ2-2, with D unresolved. CDR3 size: 12 residues. Germline V gives CDR1 SGDLS, CDR2 YYNGEE. Between the trimmed V and J ends, which lost 4 bases and 6 bases, there was a span of 7 bases. The CDR3 protein is CASSPPAGELFF. CDR3 nucleotide sequence: TGTGCCAGCAGCCCCCCGGCCGGGGAGCTGTTTTTT.

The rearrangement uses TRBV24-1 and TRBJ2-1; D possibly uses TRBD1 or TRBD2 (5 bases each). The CDR3 has 14 amino acids. Germline lookup yields CDR1 KGHDR and CDR2 SFDVKD. V gave up 5 bases and J gave up 6 bases, with 13 bases separating them. CDR3 DNA sequence: TGTGCCACCAGTGTATCGGGGCTCGGCAATGAGCAGTTCTTC. The encoded protein is CATSVSGLGNEQFF.

This clonotype was recorded at least ten times. The chain uses TRBV6-1 and TRBJ2-3, with D unresolved. The CDR3 totals 16 residues. Germline CDR1 and CDR2: MNHNS and SASEGT. Trimming pared 2 bases from V and 2 bases from J, leaving 14 bases between. The chain's CDR3 is CASSERARRVTDTQYF. The CDR3 nucleotides are TGTGCCAGCAGTGAACGGGCTAGACGAGTCACAGATACGCAGTATTTT.

In its sample, this clonotype was seen many times. The J gene is TRBJ1-2, the V gene TRBV12-3 or TRBV12-4; a weak D match, TRBD1 (5 bases). V lost 6 bases to trimming and J lost 5 bases, with 16 bases between them. The CDR3 has 14 amino acids. The CDR3 region is CASRPAGTTYGYTF. For the CDR3, the DNA is TGTGCCAGCAGACCAGCAGGGACGACTTATGGCTACACCTTC.

This clonotype appeared many times. The rearrangement links TRBV7-3 to TRBJ2-1, with 11 bases that match TRBD2. Germline V lookup: CDR1 SGHTA, CDR2 FQGTGA. The V and J ends lost 4 bases and 6 bases, in that order; junction bases with no gene match: 2. The CDR3 has 14 amino acids. The DNA of the CDR3 is TGTGCCAGCAGCTCCCTAGCGGGAGGCAATGAGCAGTTCTTC. It yields the protein CASSSLAGGNEQFF.

This clonotype was detected many times. The chain carries TRBV18 and TRBJ1-1; TRBD1 matches 8 bases. Trimming cost V 4 bases and J 2 bases; bases outside gene matches: 3. CDR1 is KGHSH and CDR2 is LQKENI in the germline V gene. This CDR3 spans 14 amino acids. The CDR3, as DNA: TGTGCCAGCTCACTGGGACAGGCTAACACTGAAGCTTTCTTT. Translated: CASSLGQANTEAFF.

In this sample, this clonotype turned up many times. The V and J genes are TRBV6-1 and TRBJ2-7, with TRBD2 matching 8 bases. After removal of 3 bases from V and 9 bases from J, the junction contained 13 bases not matched to a gene. The germline CDR1 and CDR2 sequences are MNHNS and SASEGT. The CDR3 covers 15 residues. Here the CDR3 reads CASSDPPAGVPSQYF. The DNA of the CDR3 is TGTGCCAGCAGTGACCCCCCAGCGGGAGTCCCTTCGCAGTACTTC.

In this sample, this clonotype turned up many times. The V and J genes are TRBV7-9 and TRBJ1-3; TRBD1 might be the D (6 bases). Deletions cut 0 bases from V and 0 bases from J, with 15 bases between. Germline V gene sequence: CDR1 SEHNR, CDR2 FQNEAQ (reference sequence). The CDR3 has 18 amino acids. The CDR3 spells CASSLAQGPFSSGNTIYF. CDR3 bases: TGTGCCAGCAGCTTAGCACAGGGTCCCTTCAGCTCTGGAAACACCATATATTTT.

This clonotype was counted only a few times. V gene TRBV7-3 combines with J gene TRBJ2-2, with 12 bases aligning to TRBD2. The CDR3 has 16 residues. Germline V lookup: CDR1 SGHTA, CDR2 FQGTGA. The V gene end was trimmed by 5 bases and the J gene end by 5 bases; junction bases not matched to a gene: 6. The CDR3 region has the DNA TGTGCCAGCAGCCCCGGTGGACTAGCGGGAACCGGGGAGCTGTTTTTT. This gives the protein CASSPGGLAGTGELFF.

This clonotype was seen ten or more times. DNA of the CDR3: TGTGCCAGCAGCTTAGGCCTAGCGGGAGTCAGTGAGCAGTTCTTC. Its translation: CASSLGLAGVSEQFF. This chain joins TRBV11-2 and TRBJ2-1; 10 bases line up with TRBD2. This CDR3 spans 15 amino acids. CDR1 and CDR2 from the germline V gene are SGHAT and FQNNGV. After removal of 1 base from V and 9 bases from J, the junction contained 6 bases not matched to a gene.

Ten or more counts support this clonotype. The chain is built from TRBV29-1 and TRBJ2-1, with D perhaps TRBD2 (6 bases). Germline V gene data show CDR1 as SQVTM and CDR2 as ANQGSEA. The V end was cut by 4 bases, the J end by 0 bases, with 10 bases between. This CDR3 has 14 residues. The CDR3 loop reads CSVGREFSYNEQFF. The CDR3 DNA follows: TGCAGCGTTGGGAGGGAATTCTCCTACAATGAGCAGTTCTTC.